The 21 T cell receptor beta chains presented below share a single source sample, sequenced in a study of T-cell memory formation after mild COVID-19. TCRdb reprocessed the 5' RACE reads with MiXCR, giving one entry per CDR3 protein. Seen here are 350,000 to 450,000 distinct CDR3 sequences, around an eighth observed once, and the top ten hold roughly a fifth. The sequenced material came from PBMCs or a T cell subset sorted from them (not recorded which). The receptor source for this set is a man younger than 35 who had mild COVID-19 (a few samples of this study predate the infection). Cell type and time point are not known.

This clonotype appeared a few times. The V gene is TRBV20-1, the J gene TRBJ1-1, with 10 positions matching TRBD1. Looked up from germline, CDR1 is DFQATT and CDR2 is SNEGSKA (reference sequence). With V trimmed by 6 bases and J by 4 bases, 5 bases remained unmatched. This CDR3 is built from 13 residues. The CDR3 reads CSAPDRGFTEAFF. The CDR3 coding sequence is TGCAGTGCGCCGGACAGGGGGTTCACTGAAGCTTTCTTT.

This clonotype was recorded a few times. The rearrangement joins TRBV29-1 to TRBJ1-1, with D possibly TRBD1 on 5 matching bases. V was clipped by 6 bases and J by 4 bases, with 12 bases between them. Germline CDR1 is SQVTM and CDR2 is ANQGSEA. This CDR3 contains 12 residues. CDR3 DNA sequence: TGCAGCGTGCACAGGATGGGCACTGAAGCTTTCTTT. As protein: CSVHRMGTEAFF.

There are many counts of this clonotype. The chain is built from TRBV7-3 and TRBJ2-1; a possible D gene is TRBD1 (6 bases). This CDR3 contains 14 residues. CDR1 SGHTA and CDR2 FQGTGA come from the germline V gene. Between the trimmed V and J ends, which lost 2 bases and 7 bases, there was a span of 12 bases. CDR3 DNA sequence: TGTGCCAGCAGCTTATATTCCAGGGGAAATGAGCAGTTCTTC. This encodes CASSLYSRGNEQFF.

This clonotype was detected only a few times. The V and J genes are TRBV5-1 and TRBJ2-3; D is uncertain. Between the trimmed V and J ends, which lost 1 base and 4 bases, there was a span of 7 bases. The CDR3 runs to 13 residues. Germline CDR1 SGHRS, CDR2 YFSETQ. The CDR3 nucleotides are TGCGCCAGCAGCTTGTGGACCGCAGATACGCAGTATTTT. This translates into CASSLWTADTQYF.

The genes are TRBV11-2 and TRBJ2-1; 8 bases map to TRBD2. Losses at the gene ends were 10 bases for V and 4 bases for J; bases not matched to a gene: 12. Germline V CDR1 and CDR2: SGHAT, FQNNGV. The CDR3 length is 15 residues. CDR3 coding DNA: TGTGCCACCAGAAAAGCGGGAGCCGAATACAATGAGCAGTTCTTC. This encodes CATRKAGAEYNEQFF.

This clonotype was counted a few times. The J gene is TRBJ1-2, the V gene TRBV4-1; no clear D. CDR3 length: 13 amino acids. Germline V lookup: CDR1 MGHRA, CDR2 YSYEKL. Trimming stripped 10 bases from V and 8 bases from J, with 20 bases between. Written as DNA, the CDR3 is TGCGCCACTCATAATGGGGTGCCCGGGGGCTACACCTTC. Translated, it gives CATHNGVPGGYTF.

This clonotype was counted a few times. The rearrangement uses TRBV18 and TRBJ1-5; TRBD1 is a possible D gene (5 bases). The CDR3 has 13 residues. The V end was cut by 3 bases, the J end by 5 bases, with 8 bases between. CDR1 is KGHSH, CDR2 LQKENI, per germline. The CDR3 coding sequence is TGTGCCAGCTCACCTACCAGGGATCAGCCCCAGCATTTT. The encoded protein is CASSPTRDQPQHF.

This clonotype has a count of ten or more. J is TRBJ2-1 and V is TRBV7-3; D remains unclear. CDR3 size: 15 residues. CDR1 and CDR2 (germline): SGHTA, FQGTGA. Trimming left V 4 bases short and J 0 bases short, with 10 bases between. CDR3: CASSSDPASYNEQFF. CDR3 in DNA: TGTGCCAGCAGCTCGGACCCCGCCTCCTACAATGAGCAGTTCTTC.

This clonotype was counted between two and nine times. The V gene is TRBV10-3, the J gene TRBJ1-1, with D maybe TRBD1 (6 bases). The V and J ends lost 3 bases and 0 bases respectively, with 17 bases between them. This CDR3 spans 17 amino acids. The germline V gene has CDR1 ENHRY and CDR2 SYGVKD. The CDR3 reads CAISDPQGSSVNTEAFF. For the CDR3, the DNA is TGTGCCATCAGTGACCCCCAGGGGAGCTCTGTGAACACTGAAGCTTTCTTT.

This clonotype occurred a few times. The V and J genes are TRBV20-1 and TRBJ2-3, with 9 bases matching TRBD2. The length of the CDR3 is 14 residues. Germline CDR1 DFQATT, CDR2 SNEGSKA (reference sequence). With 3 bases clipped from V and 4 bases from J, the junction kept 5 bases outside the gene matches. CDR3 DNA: TGCAGTGCTAGGGGGACTAGCTCCTCAGATACGCAGTATTTT. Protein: CSARGTSSSDTQYF.

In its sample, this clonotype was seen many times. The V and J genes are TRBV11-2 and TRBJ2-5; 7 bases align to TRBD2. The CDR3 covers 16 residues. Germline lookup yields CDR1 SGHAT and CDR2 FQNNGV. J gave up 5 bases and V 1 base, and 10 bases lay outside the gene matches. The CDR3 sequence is CASSLGVGGLEETQYF. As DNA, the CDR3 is TGTGCCAGCAGCTTAGGGGTGGGAGGGTTAGAGGAGACCCAGTACTTC.

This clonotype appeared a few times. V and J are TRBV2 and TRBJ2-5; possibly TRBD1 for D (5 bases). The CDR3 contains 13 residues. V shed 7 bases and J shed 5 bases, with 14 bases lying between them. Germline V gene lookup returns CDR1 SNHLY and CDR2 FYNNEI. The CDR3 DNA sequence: TGTGCCAGCAAATACGCAGGGATTGAGACCCAGTACTTC. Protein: CASKYAGIETQYF.

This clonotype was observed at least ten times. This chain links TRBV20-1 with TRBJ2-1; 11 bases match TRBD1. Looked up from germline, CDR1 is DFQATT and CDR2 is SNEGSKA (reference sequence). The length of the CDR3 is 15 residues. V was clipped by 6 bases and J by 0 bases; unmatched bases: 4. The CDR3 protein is CSAPGTGGSYNEQFF. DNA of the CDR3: TGCAGTGCCCCCGGGACAGGGGGCTCCTACAATGAGCAGTTCTTC.

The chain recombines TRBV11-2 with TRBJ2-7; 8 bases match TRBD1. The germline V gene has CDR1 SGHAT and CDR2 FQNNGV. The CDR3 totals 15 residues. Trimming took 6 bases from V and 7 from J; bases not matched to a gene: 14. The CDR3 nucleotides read TGTGCCAGCAGACCAACTACTGGGACAGGCACGGAGCAGTACTTC. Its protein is CASRPTTGTGTEQYF.

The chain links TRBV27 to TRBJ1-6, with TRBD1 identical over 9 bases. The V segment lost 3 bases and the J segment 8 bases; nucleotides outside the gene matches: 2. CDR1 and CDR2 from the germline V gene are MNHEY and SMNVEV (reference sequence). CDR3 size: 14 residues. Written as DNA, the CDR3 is TGTGCCAGCAGTTTCCGGGACAGGGATTCACCCCTCCACTTT. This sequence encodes CASSFRDRDSPLHF.

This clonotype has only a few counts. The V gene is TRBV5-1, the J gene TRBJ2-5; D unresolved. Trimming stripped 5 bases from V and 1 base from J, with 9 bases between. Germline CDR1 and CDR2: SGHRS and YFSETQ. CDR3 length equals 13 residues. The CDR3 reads CASSPSAQETQYF. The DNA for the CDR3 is TGCGCCAGCAGTCCCTCGGCCCAAGAGACCCAGTACTTC.

The CDR3 region has the DNA TGTGCCAGCAGGTCCTACAGGGGGAACACTGAAGCTTTCTTT. The encoded protein is CASRSYRGNTEAFF. The chain has TRBV6-5 and TRBJ1-1, with TRBD1 identical over 7 bases. With V trimmed by 6 bases and J by 1 base, 5 bases remained unmatched. There are 14 residues in the CDR3. Germline V CDR1 and CDR2: MNHEY, SVGAGI.

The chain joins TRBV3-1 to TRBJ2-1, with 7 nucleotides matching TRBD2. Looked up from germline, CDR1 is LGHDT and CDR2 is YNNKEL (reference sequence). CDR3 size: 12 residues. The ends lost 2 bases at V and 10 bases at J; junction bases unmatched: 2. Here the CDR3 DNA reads TGTGCCAGCAGCCAACGAGCGGGAGAGCAGTTCTTC. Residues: CASSQRAGEQFF.

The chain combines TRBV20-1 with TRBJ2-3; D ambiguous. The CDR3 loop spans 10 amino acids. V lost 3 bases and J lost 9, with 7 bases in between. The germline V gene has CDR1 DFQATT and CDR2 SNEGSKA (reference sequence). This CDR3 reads CSASSGTQYF. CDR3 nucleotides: TGCAGTGCTAGCTCCGGCACGCAGTATTTT.

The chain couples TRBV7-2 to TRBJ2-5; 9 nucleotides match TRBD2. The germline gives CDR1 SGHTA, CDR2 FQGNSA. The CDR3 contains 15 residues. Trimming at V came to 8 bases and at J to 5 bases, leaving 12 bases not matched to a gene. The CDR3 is CASSLGGGAGETQYF. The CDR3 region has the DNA TGTGCCAGCTCCCTAGGCGGGGGGGCGGGGGAGACCCAGTACTTC.

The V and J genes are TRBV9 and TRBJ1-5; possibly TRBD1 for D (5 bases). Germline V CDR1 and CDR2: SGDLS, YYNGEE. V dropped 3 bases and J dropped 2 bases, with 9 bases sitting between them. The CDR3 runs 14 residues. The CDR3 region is CASSGGTGNQPQHF. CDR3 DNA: TGTGCCAGCAGCGGGGGGACGGGCAATCAGCCCCAGCATTTT.